These 12 T cell receptor beta chains were all obtained from the same sample, sequenced in a study of blood T cell repertoires in COVID-19. Sequenced by immunoSEQ multiplex PCR; TCRdb stores in-frame clones only, minus some. The repertoire holds roughly 86,000 clones, with around three quarters as singletons. Sequencing input: peripheral blood. These receptors came from a man aged 50-60 years who had recovered from COVID-19.

This clone has only a few counts. The rearrangement links TRBV7-9 to TRBJ1-5; a possible D gene is TRBD1 (5 bases). The germline CDR1 and CDR2 sequences are SEHNR and FQNEAQ (reference sequence). There are 14 residues in the CDR3. Trimming removed 1 base at V and 5 bases at J, with 9 bases between. The CDR3 DNA follows: TGTGCCAGCAGCTTAGTGGGGACTGATCAGCCCCAGCATTTT. This sequence encodes CASSLVGTDQPQHF.

This clone was recorded a few times. The chain joins TRBV30 to TRBJ2-3, with D possibly TRBD2 on 6 matching bases. V shed 4 bases and J shed 4 bases, with 9 bases lying between them. CDR3 size: 12 residues. Germline assignment: CDR1 GTSNPN and CDR2 SVGIG (reference sequence). The CDR3 loop is CAWMRLADTQYF. CDR3 bases: TGTGCCTGGATGAGACTAGCAGATACGCAGTATTTT.

The table lists this clone with a count of one. This chain joins TRBV7-2 and TRBJ2-1, with D unclear. CDR3 length: 15 residues. V lost 4 bases, J lost 1 base, and 11 bases lay in between. Looked up from germline, CDR1 is SGHTA and CDR2 is FQGNSA. The CDR3 region is CASSSALRSYNEQFF. Here the CDR3 DNA reads TGTGCCAGCAGCTCCGCCCTCAGGTCCTACAATGAGCAGTTCTTC.

This sequence joins TRBV7-3 and TRBJ2-1; TRBD1 matches at 8 bases. This CDR3 comprises 15 residues. Trimming cost V 1 base and J 3 bases; bases outside gene matches: 2. Looked up from germline, CDR1 is SGHTA and CDR2 is FQGTGA. The CDR3 loop is CASSLKTGGYNEQFF. In DNA, the CDR3 is TGTGCCAGCAGCTTAAAAACAGGGGGCTACAATGAGCAGTTCTTC.

In nucleotides, the CDR3 is TGTGCCAGCAAAACTAACACGAACACCGGGGAGCTGTTTTTT. Its protein product is CASKTNTNTGELFF. V is TRBV6-4 and J is TRBJ2-2; D gene ambiguous. Germline assignment: CDR1 MRHNA and CDR2 SNTAGT. This CDR3 region has 14 residues. V lost 7 bases to trimming and J lost 0 bases, with 9 bases between them.

The chain employs TRBV5-1 and TRBJ2-7; 7 bases are shared with TRBD1. From germline, CDR1 is SGHRS and CDR2 YFSETQ. Trimming took 0 bases from V and 1 from J; bases not matched to a gene: 4. This CDR3 region has 15 residues. The CDR3 region is CASSLGGTASYEQYF. CDR3 nucleotide sequence: TGCGCCAGCAGCTTGGGGGGGACAGCTTCCTACGAGCAGTACTTC.

A word on this clone: A much larger clone differs by one base, so this may be a read error. V is TRBV6-9 and J is TRBJ2-3, with 9 bases identical to TRBD2. Germline V CDR1 and CDR2: MNHGY, SVAAGI. CDR3 length: 15 residues. J was trimmed by 1 base and V by 3 bases; bases with no gene match: 2. The CDR3 spells CASSYRTSGTDTQYF. The CDR3 coding sequence is TGTGCCAGCAGTTACCGGACTAGCGGCACAGATACGCAGTATTTT.

The V and J genes are TRBV7-6 and TRBJ1-3; D is unclear. Germline CDR1 is SGHVS and CDR2 is FNYEAQ. Trimming stripped 4 bases from V and 0 bases from J, with 10 bases between. The CDR3 is 15 amino acids. The CDR3, as DNA: TGTGCCAGCAGCTCGACAAGCCGCTCTGGAAACACCATATATTTT. It encodes CASSSTSRSGNTIYF.

A remark on this clone: The junction differs from germline at one of its ends, possibly a read error. V is TRBV3-1 (or the pseudogene TRBV3-2) and J is TRBJ2-7; 7 nucleotides match TRBD1. CDR1 LGHDT and CDR2 YNNKEL come from the germline V gene (reference sequence). The CDR3 loop spans 15 amino acids. The CDR3 DNA sequence: TGTGCCAGCAACCAAGAGGGACAGAGCTCCTACGAGCAGTACTTC. Amino acid sequence: CASNQEGQSSYEQYF.

This rearrangement joins TRBV10-1 to TRBJ1-2, with 8 positions matching TRBD1. CDR3 length equals 14 residues. V was clipped by 4 bases and J by 6 bases; unmatched bases: 7. Germline CDR1 is WNHNN and CDR2 is SYGVQD (reference sequence). DNA of the CDR3: TGCGCCAGCAGTGTAGGGACAGGATTCGATGGCTACACCTTC. It is translated as CASSVGTGFDGYTF.

The chain combines TRBV5-6 with TRBJ1-2; D is undetermined. This CDR3 has 13 residues. Trimming removed 4 bases from V and 2 bases from J, with 9 bases in between. From germline, CDR1 is SGHDT and CDR2 YYEEEE. As DNA, the CDR3 is TGTGCCAGCAGCCCGGGGAGGAACTATGGCTACACCTTC. Its translation is CASSPGRNYGYTF.

The V call is TRBV4-2, the J call TRBJ1-2, with D hard to call. This CDR3 comprises 16 residues. Germline values: CDR1 LGHNA, CDR2 YNFKEQ. V was pared by 0 bases and J by 6 bases, with 17 bases between. The DNA for the CDR3 is TGTGCCAGCAGCCAAGAGGGATTGGAGGGAAGGAATGGCTACACCTTC. This translates into CASSQEGLEGRNGYTF.